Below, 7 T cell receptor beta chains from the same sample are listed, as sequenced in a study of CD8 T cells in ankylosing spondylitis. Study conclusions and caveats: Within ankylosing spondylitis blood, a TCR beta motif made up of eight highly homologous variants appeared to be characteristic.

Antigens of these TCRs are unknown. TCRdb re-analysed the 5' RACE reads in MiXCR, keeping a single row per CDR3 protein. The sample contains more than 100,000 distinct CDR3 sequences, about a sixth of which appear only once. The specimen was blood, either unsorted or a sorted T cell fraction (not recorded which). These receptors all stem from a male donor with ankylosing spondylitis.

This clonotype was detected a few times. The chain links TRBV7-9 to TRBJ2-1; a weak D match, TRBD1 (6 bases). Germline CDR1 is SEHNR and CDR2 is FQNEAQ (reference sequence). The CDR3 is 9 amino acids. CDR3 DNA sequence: TGTACAGGGTCGGAGGAGCAGTTCTTC. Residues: CTGSEEQFF. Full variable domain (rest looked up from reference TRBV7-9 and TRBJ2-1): DTGVSQNPRHKITKRGQNVTFRCDPISEHNRLYWYRQTLGQGPEFLTYFQNEAQLEKSRLLSDRFSAERPKGSFSTLEIQRTEQGDSAMYLCTGSEEQFFGPGTRLTVL.

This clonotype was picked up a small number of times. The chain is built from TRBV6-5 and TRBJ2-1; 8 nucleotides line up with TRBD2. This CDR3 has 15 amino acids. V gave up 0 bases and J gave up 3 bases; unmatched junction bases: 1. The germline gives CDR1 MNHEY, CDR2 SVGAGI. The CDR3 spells CASSYSSGIYNEQFF. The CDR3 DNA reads TGTGCCAGCAGTTACTCTAGCGGGATCTACAATGAGCAGTTCTTC.

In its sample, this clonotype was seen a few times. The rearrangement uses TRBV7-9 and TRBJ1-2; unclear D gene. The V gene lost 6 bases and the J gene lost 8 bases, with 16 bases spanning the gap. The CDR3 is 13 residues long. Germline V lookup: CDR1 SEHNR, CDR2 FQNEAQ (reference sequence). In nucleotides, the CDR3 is TGTGCCAGCAGACCAGACGGGGTAAACGGCTACACCTTC. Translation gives CASRPDGVNGYTF.

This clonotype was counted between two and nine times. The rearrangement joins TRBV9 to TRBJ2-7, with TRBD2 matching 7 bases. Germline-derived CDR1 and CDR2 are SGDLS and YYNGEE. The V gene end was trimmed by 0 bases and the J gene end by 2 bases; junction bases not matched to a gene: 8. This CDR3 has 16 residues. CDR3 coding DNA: TGTGCCAGCAGCGTAGATGGCGGGGGTGGGACCTACGAGCAGTACTTC. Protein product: CASSVDGGGGTYEQYF.

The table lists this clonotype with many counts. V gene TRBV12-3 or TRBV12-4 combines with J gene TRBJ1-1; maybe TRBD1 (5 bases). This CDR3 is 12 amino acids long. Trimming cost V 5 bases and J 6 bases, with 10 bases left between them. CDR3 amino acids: CASSPGGAEAFF. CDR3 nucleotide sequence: TGTGCCAGCAGTCCCGGGGGGGCTGAAGCTTTCTTT.

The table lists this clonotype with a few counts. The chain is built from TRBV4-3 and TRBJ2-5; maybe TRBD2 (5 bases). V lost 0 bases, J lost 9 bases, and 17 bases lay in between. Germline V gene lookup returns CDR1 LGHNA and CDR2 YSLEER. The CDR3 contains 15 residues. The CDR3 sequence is CASSQDTGLGLAQYF. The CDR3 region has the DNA TGCGCCAGCAGCCAAGATACGGGATTGGGGTTGGCCCAGTACTTC.

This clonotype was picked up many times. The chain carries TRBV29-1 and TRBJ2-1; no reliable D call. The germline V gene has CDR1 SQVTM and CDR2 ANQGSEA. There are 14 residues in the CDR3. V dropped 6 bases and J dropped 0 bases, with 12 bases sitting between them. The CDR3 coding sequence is TGCAGCGTGACCCCCCAGAGCTCCTACAATGAGCAGTTCTTC. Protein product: CSVTPQSSYNEQFF.